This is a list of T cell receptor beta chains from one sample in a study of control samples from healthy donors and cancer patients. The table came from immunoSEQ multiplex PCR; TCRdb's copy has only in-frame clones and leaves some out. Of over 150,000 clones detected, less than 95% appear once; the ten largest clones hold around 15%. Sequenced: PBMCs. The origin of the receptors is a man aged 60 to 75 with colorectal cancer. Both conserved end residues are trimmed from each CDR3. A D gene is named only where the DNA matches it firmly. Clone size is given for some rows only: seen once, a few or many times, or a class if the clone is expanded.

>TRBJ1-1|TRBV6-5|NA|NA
ASTRQEGWPEAF
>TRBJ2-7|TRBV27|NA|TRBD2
ASSARGGLYEQY
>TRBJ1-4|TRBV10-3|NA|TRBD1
AISGTGGGSNEKLF
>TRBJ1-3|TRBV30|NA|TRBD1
AWTGGGNTIY
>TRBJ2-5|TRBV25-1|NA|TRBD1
ASSESPGTGWGETQY
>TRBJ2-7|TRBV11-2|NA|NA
ASSPSRTLSYEQY
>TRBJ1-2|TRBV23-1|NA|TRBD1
ASRDRTGGSRRGFYGYT
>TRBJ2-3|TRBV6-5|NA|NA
ASSYSGGGQGDTQY
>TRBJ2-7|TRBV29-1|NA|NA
SVGAGINEQY
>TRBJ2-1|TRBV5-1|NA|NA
ASSLGSGANEQF
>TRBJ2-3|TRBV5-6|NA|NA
ASSLAGADTQY
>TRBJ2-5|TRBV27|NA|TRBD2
ASSPGTSGGAWETQY
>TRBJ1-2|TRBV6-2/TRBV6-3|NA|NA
ASSYSGGNYGYT
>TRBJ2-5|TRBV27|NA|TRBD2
ASSPLAGGQETQY
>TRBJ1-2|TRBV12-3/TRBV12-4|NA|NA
ASSFEVNYGYT
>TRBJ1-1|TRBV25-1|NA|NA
ASSSLGVNTEAF
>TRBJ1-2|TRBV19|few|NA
ASSSPLSGLYGYT
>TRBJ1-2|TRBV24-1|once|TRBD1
ATGPNPGTGNYGYT
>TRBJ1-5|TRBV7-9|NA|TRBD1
ASSLSYDRVESNQPQH
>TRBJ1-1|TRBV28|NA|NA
ASSPPGEGSGAEAF
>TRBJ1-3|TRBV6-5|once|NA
ASSYGDSGNTIY
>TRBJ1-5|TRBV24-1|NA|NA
ATSLKGGQPQH
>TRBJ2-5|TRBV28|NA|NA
ASSIGTLNQETQY
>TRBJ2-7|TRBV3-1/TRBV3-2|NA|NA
ASSQDNGAYEQY
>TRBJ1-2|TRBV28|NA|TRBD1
ASSSGQGAFRGGYT
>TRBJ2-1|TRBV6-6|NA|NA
ASRGAGTYNEQF
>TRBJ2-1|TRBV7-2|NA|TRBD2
ASKTSGTYNEQF
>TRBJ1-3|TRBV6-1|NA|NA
ASSEGRSLSGNTIY
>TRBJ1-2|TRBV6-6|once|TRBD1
ASSSGQGYGYT
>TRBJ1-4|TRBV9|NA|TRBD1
ASSVGGTEGEKLF
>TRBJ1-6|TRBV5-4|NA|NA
ASSLMGVSSPLH
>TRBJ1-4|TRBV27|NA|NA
ASSLPGREKLF
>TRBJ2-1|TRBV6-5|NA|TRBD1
ASSPGQEHNEQF
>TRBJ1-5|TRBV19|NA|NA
ASSPTGLSNQPQH
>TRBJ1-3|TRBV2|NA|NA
ASSPQVAGNTIY
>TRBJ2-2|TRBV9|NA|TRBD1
ASSPGRGLGTGELF
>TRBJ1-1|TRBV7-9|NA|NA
ASSPPVNTEAF
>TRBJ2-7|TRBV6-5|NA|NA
ASGGSAYEQY
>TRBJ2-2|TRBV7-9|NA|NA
ASSLRDSGFGELF
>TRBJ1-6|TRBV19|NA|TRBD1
ASSSRGQGASSPLH
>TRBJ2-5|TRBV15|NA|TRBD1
ATSPPGQDFETQY
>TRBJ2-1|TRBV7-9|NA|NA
ASSLESRNEQF
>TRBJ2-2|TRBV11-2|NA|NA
ASSLWEAGELF
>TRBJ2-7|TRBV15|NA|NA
ATSREGTLAGYEQY
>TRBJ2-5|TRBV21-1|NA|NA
AAPDGKETQY
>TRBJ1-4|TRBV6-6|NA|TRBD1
ASSQNIDRGLNNEKLF
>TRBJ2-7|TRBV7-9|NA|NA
ASSNRELYEQY
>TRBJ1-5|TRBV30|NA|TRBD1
AWSSGTAVFSNQPQH
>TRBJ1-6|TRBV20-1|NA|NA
SASTGTYNSPLH
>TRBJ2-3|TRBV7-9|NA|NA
ASSRQGLSTDTQY
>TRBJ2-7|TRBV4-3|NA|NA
ASSQEIFKMGGLGGSYEQY
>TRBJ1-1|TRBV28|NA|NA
ASSPRGRGRMNTEAF
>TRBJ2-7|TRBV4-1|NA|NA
ASSQERVRSEQY
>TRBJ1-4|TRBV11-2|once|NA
ASSFRNEKLF